This TCR beta chain is from a study of blood T cell repertoires in COVID-19. Across the whole study: The cDNA or gDNA used as material had been derived from T cells, B-cell-depleted T cells, or PBMCs.

Per the study methods: From reference gene primer amplification, estimates of nucleated cell counts were derived. Sequencing was performed with immunoSEQ multiplex PCR; in TCRdb, only in-frame clones are kept and a portion is missing. V, J and clone size reflect that table, while D and trimming were determined from the DNA. The sample lists about 190,000 clones, nearly 90% seen once, with 0.62% in the top ten. This CDR3 has 13 amino acids. From germline, CDR1 is KGHDR and CDR2 SFDVKD. Trimming stripped 7 bases from V and 2 bases from J, with 9 bases between. The sequence derives from a man aged 50 to 59 with acute or convalescent COVID-19. The sample comprised peripheral blood. The gene calls are TRBV24-1 and TRBJ2-3, with D perhaps matching TRBD1 (6 bases). CDR3 region: CATRDSSTDTQYF. Here the CDR3 DNA reads TGTGCCACCAGGGACAGTTCCACAGATACGCAGTATTTT.